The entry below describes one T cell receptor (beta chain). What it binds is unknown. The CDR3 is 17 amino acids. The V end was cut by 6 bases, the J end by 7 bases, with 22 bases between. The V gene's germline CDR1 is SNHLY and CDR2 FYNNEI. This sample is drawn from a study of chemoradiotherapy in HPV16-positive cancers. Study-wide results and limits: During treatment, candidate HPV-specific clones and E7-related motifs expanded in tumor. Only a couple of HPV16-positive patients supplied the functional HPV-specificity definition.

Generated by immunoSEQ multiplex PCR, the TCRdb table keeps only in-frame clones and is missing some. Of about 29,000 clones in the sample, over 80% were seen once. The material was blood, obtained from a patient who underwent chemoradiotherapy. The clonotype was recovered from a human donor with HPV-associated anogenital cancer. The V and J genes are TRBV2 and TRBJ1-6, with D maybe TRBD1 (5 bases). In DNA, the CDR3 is TGTGCCAGCAGCGCCAGAGGGGCTGGGCGAGCGAATTCACCCCTCCACTTT. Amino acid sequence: CASSARGAGRANSPLHF.